What follows is one TCR beta chain and its context. Its antigen is as yet unknown. Sequencing was performed with immunoSEQ multiplex PCR; in TCRdb, only in-frame clones are kept and a portion is missing. Among about 56,000 clones listed, just over 90% were seen once. These data belong to a study of cytomegalovirus exposure and HLA in healthy donors. Study context: It was reported in a later analysis that the same platform had been used for the 120 or so validation repertoires as for the approximately 730 first-cohort repertoires.

Overall study findings and caveats: That first-cohort TCR clusters tended to co-occur in the approximately 110 validation repertoires was found in a later analysis. Specificity of three CMV-associated chains for CMV antigens was verified in vitro.

V lost 3 bases to trimming and J lost 3 bases; unmatched junction nucleotides: 5. The germline V gene has CDR1 PRHDT and CDR2 FYEKMQ (reference sequence). This CDR3 is built from 15 residues. The rearrangement links TRBV13 to TRBJ1-5, with 7 bases aligning to TRBD1. Sequenced sample: PBMCs. This clonotype was sampled from a woman aged 18-30 years in good health and CMV-seropositive. CDR3: CASSFSGQINQPQHF. The CDR3 DNA reads as TGTGCCAGCAGCTTCTCGGGACAGATCAATCAGCCCCAGCATTTT.